The 14 T cell receptor beta chains given below trace back to one sample, sequenced in a study of T cell responses to AZD1222 COVID-19 vaccine. Assay: immunoSEQ multiplex PCR; the TCRdb copy retains only in-frame clones and omits some. Of about 120,000 clones in the sample, about 90% were seen once. This sample comprised peripheral blood, obtained on day 0 of AZD1222 vaccination. These TCRs come from an adult in good health.

This chain links TRBV19 with TRBJ2-5; 7 nucleotides match TRBD2. The length of the CDR3 is 14 residues. Germline CDR1 and CDR2: LNHDA and SQIVND (reference sequence). V lost 7 bases to trimming and J lost 2 bases; unmatched junction nucleotides: 7. The CDR3 bases are TGTGCCAGTAACTCGGGACTACATCAAGAGACCCAGTACTTC. It codes for CASNSGLHQETQYF.

CDR3 nucleotides: TGTGCCACCCGGACCGTAAGGAATTCACCCCTCCACTTT. This sequence encodes CATRTVRNSPLHF. The chain employs TRBV28 and TRBJ1-6; D unclear. The V and J ends lost 10 bases and 7 bases respectively, with 14 bases between them. This CDR3 region has 13 residues. Germline CDR1 reads MDHEN; CDR2 reads SYDVKM.

This chain connects TRBV27 to TRBJ2-4; D not certain. V gave up 2 bases and J gave up 0 bases, with 5 bases separating them. Germline CDR1 is MNHEY and CDR2 is SMNVEV (reference sequence). The CDR3 runs to 14 residues. CDR3: CASSLGLAKNIQYF. The DNA of the CDR3 is TGTGCCAGCAGTTTAGGGTTAGCCAAAAACATTCAGTACTTC.

The chain combines TRBV5-5 with TRBJ1-2; D perhaps matches TRBD1 (6 bases). CDR3 size: 14 residues. Looked up from germline, CDR1 is SGHKS and CDR2 is YYEKEE (reference sequence). Deletions cut 0 bases from V and 4 bases from J, with 10 bases between. CDR3 sequence (DNA): TGTGCCAGCAGCTTGGGGCAGGGGCTCTATGGCTACACCTTC. Amino acids: CASSLGQGLYGYTF.

This sequence joins TRBV6-5 and TRBJ1-1; D unresolved. The CDR3 runs 12 residues. V was pared by 6 bases and J by 1 base, with 6 bases between. Per the germline V gene, CDR1 is MNHEY and CDR2 is SVGAGI. For the CDR3, the DNA is TGTGCCAGCAGCCCAGGGAACACTGAAGCTTTCTTT. It translates to CASSPGNTEAFF.

This clone has a handful of counts. The chain uses TRBV28 and TRBJ1-6; D is uncertain. Trimming left V 5 bases short and J 5 bases short, with 16 bases between. CDR1 MDHEN and CDR2 SYDVKM come from the germline V gene. This CDR3 is built from 16 residues. The CDR3 reads CASSPPSGVNNSPLHF. CDR3 nucleotides: TGTGCCAGCAGTCCACCCTCAGGAGTCAATAATTCACCCCTCCACTTT.

This rearrangement joins TRBV11-2 to TRBJ1-6; 11 bases match TRBD1. Germline CDR1 is SGHAT and CDR2 is FQNNGV. Losses at the gene ends were 3 bases for V and 7 bases for J; bases not matched to a gene: 14. This CDR3 has 19 residues. The CDR3 reads CASSFSILDRGHWNSPLHF. In DNA form, the CDR3 reads TGTGCCAGCAGCTTCTCGATATTGGACAGGGGGCACTGGAATTCACCCCTCCACTTT.

The genes are TRBV6-5 and TRBJ2-7, with 8 positions matching TRBD1. The germline CDR1 and CDR2 sequences are MNHEY and SVGAGI. Trimming took 6 bases from V and 3 from J; bases not matched to a gene: 7. The CDR3 spans 14 residues. In DNA form, the CDR3 reads TGTGCCAGCAGGCCGGAAGGACAGGGCTACGAGCAGTACTTC. This encodes CASRPEGQGYEQYF.

V is TRBV2 and J is TRBJ1-2; TRBD1 might be the D (6 bases). Germline CDR1 is SNHLY and CDR2 is FYNNEI. This CDR3 comprises 13 residues. V dropped 2 bases and J dropped 6 bases, with 10 bases sitting between them. The CDR3 coding sequence is TGTGCCAGCAGTGAATACAGGGATAATGGCTACACCTTC. Translation gives CASSEYRDNGYTF.

The rearrangement joins TRBV28 to TRBJ1-4, with 8 nucleotides matching TRBD1. The germline CDR1 and CDR2 sequences are MDHEN and SYDVKM. CDR3 length: 18 residues. The V gene end was trimmed by 5 bases and the J gene end by 8 bases; junction bases not matched to a gene: 19. CDR3 protein: CASSPSFGQGELREKLFF. CDR3 in DNA: TGTGCCAGCAGTCCCTCCTTTGGACAGGGAGAACTAAGGGAAAAACTGTTTTTT.

The V gene is TRBV24-1, the J gene TRBJ2-1, with TRBD2 identical over 9 bases. In germline, CDR1 is KGHDR, CDR2 SFDVKD. The CDR3 has 15 residues. V was clipped by 9 bases and J by 6 bases; unmatched bases: 11. The CDR3 coding sequence is TGTGCCACCCGCGCTAGCGGGATGAAGGGCAATGAGCAGTTCTTC. Its translation: CATRASGMKGNEQFF.

This clone came up once. The rearrangement links TRBV2 to TRBJ2-1; 11 nucleotides agree with TRBD2. This CDR3 has 16 residues. Germline loops: CDR1 SNHLY, CDR2 FYNNEI. Unmatched junction bases numbered 9, after V lost 6 bases and J lost 5 bases. Written as DNA, the CDR3 is TGTGCCAGCAGGACCCCCCTAGCGGGAGGTAACAATGAGCAGTTCTTC. Its translation is CASRTPLAGGNNEQFF.

This clone occurred once. The V call is TRBV6-5, the J call TRBJ1-1; 8 positions agree with TRBD1. The germline gives CDR1 MNHEY, CDR2 SVGAGI. J was trimmed by 4 bases and V by 6 bases; bases with no gene match: 4. The CDR3 is made up of 13 amino acids. The CDR3 sequence: CASSPDRGTEAFF. CDR3 nucleotides: TGTGCCAGCAGCCCCGACAGGGGCACTGAAGCTTTCTTT.

The V gene is TRBV25-1, the J gene TRBJ1-1; 9 nucleotides agree with TRBD1. CDR3 length equals 15 residues. Germline CDR1 reads MGHDK; CDR2 reads SYGVNS. The junction had 8 bases not matched to a gene; V was cut back by 4 bases and J by 5 bases. The CDR3 DNA follows: TGTGCCAGCAGTGCCCCGGACAGGGGAGAAACTGAAGCTTTCTTT. The encoded protein is CASSAPDRGETEAFF.